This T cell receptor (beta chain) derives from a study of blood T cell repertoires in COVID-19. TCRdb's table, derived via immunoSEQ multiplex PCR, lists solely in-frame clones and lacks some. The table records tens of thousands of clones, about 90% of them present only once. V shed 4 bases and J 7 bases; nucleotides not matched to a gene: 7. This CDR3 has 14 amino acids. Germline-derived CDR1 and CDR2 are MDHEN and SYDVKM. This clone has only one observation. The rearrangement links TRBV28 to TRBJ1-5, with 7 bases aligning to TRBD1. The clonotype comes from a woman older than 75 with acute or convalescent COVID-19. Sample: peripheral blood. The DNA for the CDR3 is TGTGCCAGCAGTTCACGACAGGGTGGACAGCCCCAGCATTTT. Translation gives CASSSRQGGQPQHF.